These T cell receptor beta chains were read from a single sample in a study of blood T cell repertoires in COVID-19. This table comes from immunoSEQ multiplex PCR, and its TCRdb copy is limited to in-frame clones, with some not included. This table holds 90,000 to 100,000 clones, 86% found once. The sequenced material came from peripheral blood. The receptors come from a man in his forties or fifties with acute or convalescent COVID-19. Each CDR3 is given without its conserved first and last residue.

CDR3: ASSHTTGGYNEQF
J: TRBJ2-1
V: TRBV7-9

CDR3: ASSLIGGNEQF
J: TRBJ2-1
V: TRBV27

CDR3: ASSYGTGDNQPQH
J: TRBJ1-5
V: TRBV6-6

CDR3: ASSPNRGLTEAF
J: TRBJ1-1
V: TRBV18

CDR3: ASSPPRQGRGYT
J: TRBJ1-2
V: TRBV5-6

CDR3: ASLQGADQPQH
J: TRBJ1-5
V: TRBV19

CDR3: ASSTMGEGQYEQY
J: TRBJ2-7
V: TRBV5-8

CDR3: ASLRDFYNEQF
J: TRBJ2-1
V: TRBV6-5

CDR3: ASSEGHHPSYSNQPQH
J: TRBJ1-5
V: TRBV2

CDR3: ASSLGQGYNEQF
J: TRBJ2-1
V: TRBV5-4